The 14 T cell receptor beta chains reported below all come from one sample, sequenced in a study of blood T cell repertoires in COVID-19. Repertoires were generated with immunoSEQ multiplex PCR, while TCRdb's copy carries only in-frame clones and drops some. The sample consists of approximately 8,000 clones, over 70% of them appearing once. Sequences were obtained from peripheral blood. The source of these receptors is a human donor in a cohort sampled during active COVID-19.

The V and J genes are TRBV5-1 and TRBJ1-1; maybe TRBD1 (6 bases). The V end was cut by 1 base, the J end by 1 base, with 11 bases between. The germline V gene has CDR1 SGHRS and CDR2 YFSETQ. This CDR3 comprises 15 residues. In nucleotides, the CDR3 is TGCGCCAGCAGCTTGACAGGGCCTACGAACACTGAAGCTTTCTTT. Protein product: CASSLTGPTNTEAFF.

This clone was seen only a few times. The chain links TRBV13 to TRBJ2-1, with a tentative D call TRBD1 (6 bases). CDR1 PRHDT and CDR2 FYEKMQ come from the germline V gene (reference sequence). V was clipped by 2 bases and J by 3 bases, with 11 bases between them. This CDR3 has 15 residues. For the CDR3, the DNA is TGTGCCAGCAGCTTAAACAGGGAAGGCTACAATGAGCAGTTCTTC. Amino acids: CASSLNREGYNEQFF.

The chain employs TRBV9 and TRBJ2-3; 9 bases are a match to TRBD2. With V trimmed by 4 bases and J by 5 bases, 8 bases remained unmatched. CDR3 size: 15 residues. Germline V CDR1 and CDR2: SGDLS, YYNGEE. The CDR3 sequence: CASSLGLASGDTQYF. Here the CDR3 DNA reads TGTGCCAGCAGCCTGGGACTAGCAAGTGGAGATACGCAGTATTTT.

The J gene is TRBJ2-7, the V gene TRBV6-2 or TRBV6-3; TRBD2 might be the D (6 bases). The V end lost 3 bases, the J end lost 9 bases, and 18 bases lay between the germline ends. This CDR3 has 14 amino acids. Germline values: CDR1 MNHEY, CDR2 SVGEGT. As DNA, the CDR3 is TGTGCCAGCAGTTATCGCGGGACCAGAGGTTTGCAGTACTTC. As protein: CASSYRGTRGLQYF.

V gene TRBV27 combines with J gene TRBJ2-2; D possibly corresponds to TRBD1 (6 bases). The CDR3 covers 12 residues. The V end lost 8 bases, the J end lost 4 bases, and 8 bases lay between the germline ends. Germline V gene sequence: CDR1 MNHEY, CDR2 SMNVEV (reference sequence). CDR3 DNA: TGTGCCAGCTCAGGGGTCACCGGGGAGCTGTTTTTT. Its protein is CASSGVTGELFF.

V gene TRBV13 combines with J gene TRBJ1-2; perhaps TRBD1 as D (5 bases). Deletions cut 2 bases from V and 3 bases from J, with 10 bases between. Germline values: CDR1 PRHDT, CDR2 FYEKMQ (reference sequence). The CDR3 loop spans 14 amino acids. The CDR3 nucleotides are TGTGCCAGCAGCTTATGGCCGGGGGACTATGGCTACACCTTC. The encoded protein is CASSLWPGDYGYTF. The whole variable domain, filled in from reference TRBV13 and TRBJ1-2, reads AAGVIQSPRHLIKEKRETATLKCYPIPRHDTVYWYQQGPGQDPQFLISFYEKMQSDKGSIPDRFSAQQFSDYHSELNMSSLELGDSALYFCASSLWPGDYGYTFGSGTRLTVV.

The chain links TRBV5-4 to TRBJ2-1, with 9 bases matching TRBD2. The CDR3 loop spans 15 amino acids. With 1 base clipped from V and 7 bases from J, the junction kept 6 bases outside the gene matches. Per the germline V gene, CDR1 is SGHNT and CDR2 is YYREEE (reference sequence). CDR3 coding DNA: TGTGCCAGCAGCTTGTGGTCTAGCGGGGCGAATGAGCAGTTCTTC. It encodes CASSLWSSGANEQFF.

The chain combines TRBV19 with TRBJ1-4; possible D gene TRBD1, 6 bases. This CDR3 has 14 residues. With 7 bases removed from V and 5 bases from J, the gap between germline ends came to 14 bases. The germline V gene encodes CDR1 LNHDA and CDR2 SQIVND (reference sequence). This CDR3 reads CASTPPDRNEKLFF. For the CDR3, the DNA is TGTGCCAGTACCCCCCCGGACAGAAATGAAAAACTGTTTTTT.

The J gene is TRBJ2-2, the V gene TRBV5-4, with 8 nucleotides matching TRBD1. Germline lookup yields CDR1 SGHNT and CDR2 YYREEE (reference sequence). Unmatched junction bases numbered 5, after V lost 4 bases and J lost 3 bases. The CDR3 consists of 15 residues. As DNA, the CDR3 is TGTGCCAGCAGCCGGGAACAGGGGGACACCGGGGAGCTGTTTTTT. This codes for CASSREQGDTGELFF.

The V gene is TRBV6-5, the J gene TRBJ2-1; D uncertain. Germline CDR1 is MNHEY and CDR2 is SVGAGI. Trimming took 8 bases from V and 13 from J, leaving 12 bases between them. The CDR3 sequence is 10 residues long. The CDR3 bases are TGTGCCAGCTCCCTCGGTTTTCAGTTCTTC. Amino acid sequence: CASSLGFQFF.

The chain employs TRBV9 and TRBJ2-1; D is undetermined. The CDR3 is 13 amino acids. Trimming stripped 1 base from V and 5 bases from J, with 7 bases between. Germline CDR1 SGDLS, CDR2 YYNGEE. CDR3 amino acids: CASSVLSNNEQFF. As DNA, the CDR3 is TGTGCCAGCAGCGTATTGAGTAACAATGAGCAGTTCTTC.

This clone was observed a few times. This chain connects TRBV29-1 to TRBJ2-7; D possibly corresponds to TRBD1 (5 bases). This CDR3 is built from 13 residues. V shed 2 bases and J shed 0 bases, with 8 bases lying between them. Germline assignment: CDR1 SQVTM and CDR2 ANQGSEA. As DNA, the CDR3 is TGCAGCGTTGAACAGGGAAACTCCTACGAGCAGTACTTC. Its translation: CSVEQGNSYEQYF.

This clone came up a few times. The V and J genes are TRBV28 and TRBJ1-5; possible D gene TRBD1, 5 bases. In germline, CDR1 is MDHEN, CDR2 SYDVKM. Trimming took 9 bases from V and 6 from J, leaving 15 bases between them. This CDR3 comprises 13 residues. The DNA for the CDR3 is TGTGCCAGTTCGAAACAGGTCGGTCAGCCCCAGCATTTT. Encoded protein: CASSKQVGQPQHF.

The chain uses TRBV5-6 and TRBJ2-3; 7 nucleotides agree with TRBD1. The junction had 6 bases not matched to a gene; V was cut back by 4 bases and J by 4 bases. CDR3 length: 14 residues. Germline CDR1 reads SGHDT; CDR2 reads YYEEEE. In DNA form, the CDR3 reads TGTGCCAGCAGCCGACAGGGTAGCGCAGATACGCAGTATTTT. Its protein product is CASSRQGSADTQYF.